This entry features one T cell receptor (beta chain) sequence. Its antigen is unknown. This entry is derived from a study of T cell responses to AZD1222 COVID-19 vaccine. Study-wide results and limits: Clonal diversity was possibly underestimated; the donors were predominantly white British and more often female. Sampling that yielded the repertoires occurred only after the peak T cell response.

Method: immunoSEQ multiplex PCR; TCRdb's copy keeps in-frame clones and lacks some. The sample carries about 130,000 clones, just over 85% recorded once. CDR1 and CDR2 from the germline V gene are SGDLS and YYNGEE. This CDR3 is built from 15 residues. Trimming pared 0 bases from V and 1 base from J, leaving 8 bases between. The rearrangement uses TRBV9 and TRBJ2-4; no clear D gene. This sample comprised peripheral blood, obtained on day 0 of AZD1222 vaccination. The source of this sequence is an adult in good health. CDR3 protein: CASSVGANAKNIQYF. CDR3 bases: TGTGCCAGCAGCGTAGGAGCCAACGCCAAAAACATTCAGTACTTC.